This TCR beta chain stems from a study of shared T cell receptors in the human thymus. The germline gives CDR1 SGHNT, CDR2 YYREEE (reference sequence). V lost 1 base, J lost 7 bases, and 5 bases stayed unmatched. CDR3 length equals 15 residues. TCRdb's table, derived via immunoSEQ multiplex PCR, lists solely in-frame clones and lacks some. Among roughly 660,000 clones listed, approximately 88% were seen once. This sample was also put to use in a study of human thymus T cells. In that study: Donors were healthy Finnish infants having corrective surgery for congenital heart defects. Resected material from corrective heart surgery provided the thymus tissue analysed. The authors found apparently biased V and J gene usage in thymic and blood repertoires. Related research examined unrelated individuals and reported that their thymic repertoires overlapped highly.

The sequenced sample was thymocytes. The chain joins TRBV5-4 to TRBJ2-7, with TRBD2 matching 13 bases. This receptor was taken from a boy under three years old with a congenital heart defect. As DNA, the CDR3 is TGTGCCAGCAGCTTGAGGACTAGCGGGAGCTGGGAGCAGTACTTC. It codes for CASSLRTSGSWEQYF.